The entry below gives a single TCR beta chain sequence along with its context. Its antigen is still unknown. Constant-region reverse primers amplified full-length variable regions, followed by semi-nested Nested Universal Primer A PCR. One entry per CDR3 protein results from TCRdb running MiXCR on the 5' RACE reads. Among roughly 8,600 distinct CDR3 sequences, around 56% were seen once, and the ten largest hold roughly 4.9%. The memory fraction was CD4+CD45RO+CD25- cells. CDR3 length equals 16 residues. V was trimmed by 5 bases and J by 0 bases, leaving 16 bases between them. Germline-derived CDR1 and CDR2 are SGHTA and FQGNSA. Study-level results: Tumor memory CD4+ T cell TCR gene usage was found to cluster with blood and lymph node memory CD4+ cells and with lymph node naive CD4+ cells. Tumor Tregs overlapped most with tumor, then blood, naive CD4+ cells.

The chain combines TRBV7-2 with TRBJ1-1, with D unclear. This receptor was taken from a female donor with breast cancer. The sequenced material came from memory CD4+ T cells sorted from a lymph node. Subset reported: memory CD4+ T cells, CD4+CD45RO+CD25-. This chain's CDR3 is CASSNTPPGLNTEAFF. In DNA, the CDR3 is TGTGCCAGCAGCAACACCCCCCCGGGTTTGAACACTGAAGCTTTCTTT.